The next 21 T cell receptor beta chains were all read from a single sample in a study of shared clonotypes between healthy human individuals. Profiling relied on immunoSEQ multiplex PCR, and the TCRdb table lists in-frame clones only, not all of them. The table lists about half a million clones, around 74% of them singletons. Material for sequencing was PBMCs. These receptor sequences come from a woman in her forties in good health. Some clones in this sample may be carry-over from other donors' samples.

DNA of the CDR3: TGCAGCGTTGTTCGCAGGGCTGAGACCCAGTACTTC. Its translation is CSVVRRAETQYF. The gene calls are TRBV29-1 and TRBJ2-5; possibly TRBD1 for D (5 bases). In germline, CDR1 is SQVTM, CDR2 ANQGSEA. The CDR3 covers 12 residues. The V and J ends lost 4 bases and 5 bases respectively, with 11 bases between them.

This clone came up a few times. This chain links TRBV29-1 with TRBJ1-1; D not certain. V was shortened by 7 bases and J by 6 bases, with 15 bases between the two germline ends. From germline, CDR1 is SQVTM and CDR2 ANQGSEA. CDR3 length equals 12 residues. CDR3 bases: TGCAGCGCCGCAAGGCCTAGGGCTGAAGCTTTCTTT. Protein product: CSAARPRAEAFF.

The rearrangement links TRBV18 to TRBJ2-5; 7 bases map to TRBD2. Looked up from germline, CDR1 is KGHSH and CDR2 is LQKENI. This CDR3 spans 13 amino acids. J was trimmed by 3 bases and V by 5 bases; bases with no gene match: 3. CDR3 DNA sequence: TGTGCCAGCTCAAAAGGACTAGAAGAGACCCAGTACTTC. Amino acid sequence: CASSKGLEETQYF.

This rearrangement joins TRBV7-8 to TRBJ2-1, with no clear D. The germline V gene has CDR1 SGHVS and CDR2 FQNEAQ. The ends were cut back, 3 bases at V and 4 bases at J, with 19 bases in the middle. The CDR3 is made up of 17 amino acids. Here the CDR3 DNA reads TGTGCCAGCAGCTTGCCGCGAGGTGGGTTCTCATACAATGAGCAGTTCTTC. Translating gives CASSLPRGGFSYNEQFF.

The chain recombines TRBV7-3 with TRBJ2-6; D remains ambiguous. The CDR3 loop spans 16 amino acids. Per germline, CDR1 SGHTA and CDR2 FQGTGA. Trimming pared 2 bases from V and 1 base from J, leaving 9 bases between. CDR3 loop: CASSLSPQSGANVLTF. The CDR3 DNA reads TGTGCCAGCAGCTTATCTCCCCAATCTGGGGCCAACGTCCTGACTTTC. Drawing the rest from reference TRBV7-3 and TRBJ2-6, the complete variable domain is GAGVSQTPSNKVTEKGKYVELRCDPISGHTALYWYRQSLGQGPEFLIYFQGTGAADDSGLPNDRFFAVRPEGSVSTLKIQRTERGDSAVYLCASSLSPQSGANVLTFGAGSRLTVL.

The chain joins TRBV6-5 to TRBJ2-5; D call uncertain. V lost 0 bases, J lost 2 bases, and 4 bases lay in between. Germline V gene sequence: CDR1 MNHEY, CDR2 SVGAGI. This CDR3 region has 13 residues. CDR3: CASSYSGQETQYF. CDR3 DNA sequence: TGTGCCAGCAGTTACTCTGGGCAAGAGACCCAGTACTTC.

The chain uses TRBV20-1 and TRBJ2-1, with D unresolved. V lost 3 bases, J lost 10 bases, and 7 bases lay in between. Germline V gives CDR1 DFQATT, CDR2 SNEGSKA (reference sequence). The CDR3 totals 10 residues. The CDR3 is CSARYPEQFF. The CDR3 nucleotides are TGCAGTGCTAGGTATCCCGAGCAGTTCTTC.

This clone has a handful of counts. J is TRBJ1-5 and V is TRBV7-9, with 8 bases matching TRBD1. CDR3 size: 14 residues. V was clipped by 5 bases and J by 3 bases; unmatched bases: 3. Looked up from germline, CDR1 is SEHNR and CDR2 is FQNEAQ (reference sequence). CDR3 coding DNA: TGTGCCAGCAGCGAGACAGGGGTCAATCAGCCCCAGCATTTT. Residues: CASSETGVNQPQHF. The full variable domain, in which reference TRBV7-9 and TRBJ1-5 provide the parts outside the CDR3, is DTGVSQNPRHKITKRGQNVTFRCDPISEHNRLYWYRQTLGQGPEFLTYFQNEAQLEKSRLLSDRFSAERPKGSFSTLEIQRTEQGDSAMYLCASSETGVNQPQHFGDGTRLSIL.

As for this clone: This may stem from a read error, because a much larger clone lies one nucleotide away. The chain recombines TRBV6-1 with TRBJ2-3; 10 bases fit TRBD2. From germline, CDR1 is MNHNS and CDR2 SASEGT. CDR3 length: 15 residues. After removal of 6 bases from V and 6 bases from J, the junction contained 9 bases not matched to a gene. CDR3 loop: CASSSLAGQLDTQYF. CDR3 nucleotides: TGTGCCAGCAGCTCACTAGCGGGACAGTTGGATACGCAGTATTTT.

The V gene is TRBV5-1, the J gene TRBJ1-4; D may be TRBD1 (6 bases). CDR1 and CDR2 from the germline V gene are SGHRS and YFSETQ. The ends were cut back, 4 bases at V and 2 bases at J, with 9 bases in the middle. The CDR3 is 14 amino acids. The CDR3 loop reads CASSTGGTNEKLFF. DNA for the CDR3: TGCGCCAGCAGCACCGGGGGCACTAATGAAAAACTGTTTTTT. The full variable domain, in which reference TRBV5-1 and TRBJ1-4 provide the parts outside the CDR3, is KAGVTQTPRYLIKTRGQQVTLSCSPISGHRSVSWYQQTPGQGLQFLFEYFSETQRNKGNFPGRFSGRQFSNSRSEMNVSTLELGDSALYLCASSTGGTNEKLFFGSGTQLSVL.

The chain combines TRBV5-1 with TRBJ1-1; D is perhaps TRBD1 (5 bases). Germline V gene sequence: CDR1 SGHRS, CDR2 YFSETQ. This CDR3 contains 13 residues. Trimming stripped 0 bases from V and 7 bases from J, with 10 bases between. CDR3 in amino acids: CASSLGQQGEAFF. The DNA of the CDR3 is TGCGCCAGCAGCTTGGGACAGCAAGGTGAAGCTTTCTTT.

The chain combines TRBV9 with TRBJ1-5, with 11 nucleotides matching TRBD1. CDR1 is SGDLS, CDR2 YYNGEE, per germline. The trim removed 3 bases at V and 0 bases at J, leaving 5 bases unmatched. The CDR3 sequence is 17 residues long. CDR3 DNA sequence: TGTGCCAGCAGCGGAGGACAGGGGGCGTCTAGCAATCAGCCCCAGCATTTT. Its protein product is CASSGGQGASSNQPQHF.

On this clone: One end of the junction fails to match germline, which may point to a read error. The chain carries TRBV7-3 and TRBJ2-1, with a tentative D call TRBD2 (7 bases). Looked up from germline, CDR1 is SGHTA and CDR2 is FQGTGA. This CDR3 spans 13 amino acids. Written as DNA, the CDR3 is TGTGCCAGCAGCCCTGGGGGGGACAATGGGCAGTTCTTC. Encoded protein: CASSPGGDNGQFF.

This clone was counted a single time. CDR3 coding DNA: TGCGCCAGCAGAGTAGGGGCGGGCGGAACCACAGATACGCAGTATTTT. Residues: CASRVGAGGTTDTQYF. This chain joins TRBV5-1 and TRBJ2-3; D might be TRBD1 or TRBD2, each matching 5 bases. V was cut by 5 bases and J by 2 bases, with 18 bases left in between. The CDR3 spans 16 residues. Germline-derived CDR1 and CDR2 are SGHRS and YFSETQ.

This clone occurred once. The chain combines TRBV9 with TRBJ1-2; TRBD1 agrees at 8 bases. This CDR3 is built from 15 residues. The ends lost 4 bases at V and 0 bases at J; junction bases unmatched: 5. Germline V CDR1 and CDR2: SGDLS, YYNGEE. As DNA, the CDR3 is TGTGCCAGCAGCCCAGGGGGCGCGGCTAACTATGGCTACACCTTC. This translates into CASSPGGAANYGYTF.

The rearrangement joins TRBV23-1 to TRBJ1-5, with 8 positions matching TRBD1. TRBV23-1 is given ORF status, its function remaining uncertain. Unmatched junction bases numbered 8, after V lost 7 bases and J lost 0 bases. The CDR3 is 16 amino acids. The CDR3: CASIPGQGGSNQPQHF. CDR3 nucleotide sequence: TGCGCCAGCATCCCCGGACAGGGAGGTAGCAATCAGCCCCAGCATTTT.

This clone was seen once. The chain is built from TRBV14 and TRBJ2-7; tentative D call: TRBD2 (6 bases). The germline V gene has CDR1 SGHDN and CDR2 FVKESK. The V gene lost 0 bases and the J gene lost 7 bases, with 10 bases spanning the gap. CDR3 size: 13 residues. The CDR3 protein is CASSQELAGEQYF. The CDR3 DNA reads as TGTGCCAGCAGCCAAGAACTAGCTGGGGAGCAGTACTTC. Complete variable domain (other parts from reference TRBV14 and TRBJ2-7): EAGVTQFPSHSVIEKGQTVTLRCDPISGHDNLYWYRRVMGKEIKFLLHFVKESKQDESGMPNNRFLAERTGGTYSTLKVQPAELEDSGVYFCASSQELAGEQYFGPGTRLTVT.

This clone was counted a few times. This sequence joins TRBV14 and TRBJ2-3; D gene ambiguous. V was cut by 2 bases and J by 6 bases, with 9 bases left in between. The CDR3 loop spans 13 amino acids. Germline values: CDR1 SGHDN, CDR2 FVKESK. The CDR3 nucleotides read TGTGCCAGCAGCCAAAATCCCGGGGATACGCAGTATTTT. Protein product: CASSQNPGDTQYF.

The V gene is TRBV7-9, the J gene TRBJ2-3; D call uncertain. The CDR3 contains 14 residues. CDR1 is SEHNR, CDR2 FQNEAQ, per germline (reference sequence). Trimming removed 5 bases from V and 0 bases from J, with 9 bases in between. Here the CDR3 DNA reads TGTGCCAGCAGCCCGCTGGCTAGCACAGATACGCAGTATTTT. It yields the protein CASSPLASTDTQYF.

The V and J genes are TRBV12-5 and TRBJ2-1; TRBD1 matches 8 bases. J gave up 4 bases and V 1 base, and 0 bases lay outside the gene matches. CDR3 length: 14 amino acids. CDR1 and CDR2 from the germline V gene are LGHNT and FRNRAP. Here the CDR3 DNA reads TGTGCTAGTGGTTTGGACAGGGGGTACAATGAGCAGTTCTTC. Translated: CASGLDRGYNEQFF.

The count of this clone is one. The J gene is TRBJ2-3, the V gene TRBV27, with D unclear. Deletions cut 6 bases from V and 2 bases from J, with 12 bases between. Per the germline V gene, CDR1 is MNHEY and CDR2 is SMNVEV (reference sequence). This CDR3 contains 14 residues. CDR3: CASSLTPNTDTQYF. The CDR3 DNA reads TGTGCCAGCAGCCTAACGCCCAACACAGATACGCAGTATTTT.